This T cell receptor beta chain was identified in a study of T cell responses to AZD1222 COVID-19 vaccine. A word on this clone: The antigen is undetermined.

From germline, CDR1 is SSHAT and CDR2 FNYEAQ (reference sequence). The CDR3 runs 17 residues. The V gene end was trimmed by 5 bases and the J gene end by 8 bases; junction bases not matched to a gene: 13. General observations from the study: Baseline serology detected seropositivity in only a handful of AZD1222 recipients. Donors were largely white British and mainly female; clonal diversity was possibly underestimated. No repertoire was sampled before or during the peak T cell response, only after it.

Generated by immunoSEQ multiplex PCR, the TCRdb table keeps only in-frame clones and is missing some. This table has approximately 190,000 clones, under 95% appearing once. The rearrangement joins TRBV7-7 to TRBJ2-2; 11 bases are shared with TRBD1. This TCR was recovered from an adult in good health. The sample was peripheral blood, taken on day 0 of AZD1222 vaccination. The CDR3, as DNA: TGTGCCAGCAGCCCCTCGCCCGGGACAGGGGGTAGGGGGGAGCTGTTTTTT. Amino acid sequence: CASSPSPGTGGRGELFF.